This T cell receptor beta chain came from a study of CD8 T cells in ankylosing spondylitis. Study-level findings and limits: The study identified a TCR beta motif of under ten highly homologous variants that appeared characteristic of ankylosing spondylitis blood. The study looked at matched synovial fluid samples from ankylosing spondylitis patients. Disease-linked clones were reported to be significantly enriched there. Reactive arthritis synovial fluid and blood previously showed some of these motif variants.

This clonotype was seen many times. No antigen is known for it. CDR3 size: 19 residues. Germline V gene lookup returns CDR1 SGHVS and CDR2 FQNEAQ. Trimming removed 1 base from V and 0 bases from J; junction bases left unmatched: 12. In making TCR beta libraries, quantitative 5'-RACE with molecular barcodes was used. MiXCR, applied by TCRdb to the 5' RACE reads, yields one record per CDR3 protein. The data hold some 220,000 distinct CDR3 sequences, with roughly 8.2% observed a single time. Sample: blood, either unsorted or a sorted T cell fraction (not recorded which). This receptor was obtained from a female donor with ankylosing spondylitis or in good health (not recorded which). V and J are TRBV7-8 and TRBJ2-5, with TRBD2 matching 9 bases. CDR3 DNA: TGTGCCAGCAGCTTAGTAGTCCCCTCCCTAGCGGGGTACCAAGAGACCCAGTACTTC. Amino acids: CASSLVVPSLAGYQETQYF.